The 15 T cell receptor beta chains below all came from one sample that was sequenced in a study of blood T cell repertoires in COVID-19. Assay used: immunoSEQ multiplex PCR; TCRdb lists only in-frame clones, some missing. Of about 210,000 clones listed, 84% are singletons. The sequenced material came from peripheral blood. The receptor set was obtained from a man between 35 and 55 years old who had recovered from COVID-19.

This chain connects TRBV7-6 to TRBJ2-5, with TRBD1 as a possible D gene (6 bases). V gave up 2 bases and J gave up 0 bases, with 13 bases separating them. The CDR3 sequence is 16 residues long. Germline CDR1 and CDR2: SGHVS and FNYEAQ. The CDR3 sequence is CASSLNVRGHQETQYF. The CDR3 DNA reads TGTGCCAGCAGCTTAAATGTCAGGGGTCACCAAGAGACCCAGTACTTC.

This clone was detected once. The gene calls are TRBV30 and TRBJ2-3, with D perhaps TRBD2 (5 bases). The CDR3 covers 15 residues. Per germline, CDR1 GTSNPN and CDR2 SVGIG (reference sequence). V was shortened by 5 bases and J by 0 bases, with 15 bases between the two germline ends. The CDR3 sequence is CAWGGLSASTDTQYF. CDR3 coding DNA: TGTGCCTGGGGTGGACTGTCTGCTAGCACAGATACGCAGTATTTT.

V gene TRBV7-2 combines with J gene TRBJ2-1, with a weak D call TRBD2 (5 bases). This CDR3 contains 14 residues. Per germline, CDR1 SGHTA and CDR2 FQGNSA. Trimming cost V 3 bases and J 6 bases, with 12 bases left between them. The CDR3 reads CASSFVAAGNEQFF. CDR3 bases: TGTGCCAGCAGCTTTGTAGCTGCGGGCAATGAGCAGTTCTTC.

This chain links TRBV10-3 with TRBJ2-1, with a tentative D call TRBD2 (5 bases). The CDR3 sequence is 13 residues long. Germline V gene lookup returns CDR1 ENHRY and CDR2 SYGVKD. V lost 9 bases to trimming and J lost 0 bases, with 9 bases between them. DNA for the CDR3: TGTGCCATTCGAGCGGACTCCTACAATGAGCAGTTCTTC. Its translation is CAIRADSYNEQFF.

The rearrangement uses TRBV19 and TRBJ2-1; 14 bases are a match to TRBD2. The germline gives CDR1 LNHDA, CDR2 SQIVND (reference sequence). V dropped 1 base and J dropped 6; count of bases not matched to a gene: 2. CDR3 size: 16 residues. CDR3 loop: CASSIATSGGANEQFF. The CDR3 bases are TGTGCCAGTAGTATAGCGACTAGCGGGGGGGCCAATGAGCAGTTCTTC.

The chain recombines TRBV7-9 with TRBJ1-2; the D gene is possibly TRBD1 (6 bases). The CDR3 extends over 14 amino acids. V was shortened by 1 base and J by 7 bases, with 13 bases between the two germline ends. Germline CDR1 and CDR2: SEHNR and FQNEAQ (reference sequence). CDR3 amino acids: CASSLGTVRAGYTF. CDR3 nucleotides: TGTGCCAGCAGCTTAGGGACAGTTAGGGCTGGCTACACCTTC.

Concerning this clone itself: Germline and junction disagree at one end, which may indicate a read error. V gene TRBV18 combines with J gene TRBJ2-5; possibly TRBD2 for D (6 bases). The germline V gene encodes CDR1 KGHSH and CDR2 LQKENI. CDR3 length equals 16 residues. The CDR3 bases are TGTGCCAGCTCACCAAGGGGAGGCCTGAACCAGGAGACCCAGTACTTC. This encodes CASSPRGGLNQETQYF.

This clone was seen a single time. The CDR3 DNA reads TGCGCCAGCAGCCCGGGACTAGCGGGGGGGCCGCGCGAGTACGAGCAGTACTTC. Protein sequence: CASSPGLAGGPREYEQYF. The J gene is TRBJ2-7, the V gene TRBV5-1, with TRBD2 matching 16 bases. In germline, CDR1 is SGHRS, CDR2 YFSETQ. The V and J ends lost 4 bases and 4 bases, in that order; junction bases with no gene match: 11. The CDR3 is 18 amino acids.

This sequence joins TRBV15 and TRBJ1-5; the match to TRBD1 covers 8 bases. CDR1 LNHNV and CDR2 YYDKDF come from the germline V gene (reference sequence). The CDR3 is 13 residues long. Trimming cost V 3 bases and J 9 bases; bases outside gene matches: 4. CDR3 region: CATSRTGESPQHF. The CDR3, as DNA: TGTGCCACCAGCAGGACAGGGGAATCGCCCCAGCATTTT.

V gene TRBV5-6 combines with J gene TRBJ2-1; D gene uncertain. This CDR3 is built from 14 residues. Germline V gene lookup returns CDR1 SGHDT and CDR2 YYEEEE. V was trimmed by 2 bases and J by 6 bases, leaving 12 bases between them. The CDR3 sequence: CASSFSSRRNEQFF. The CDR3 nucleotides are TGTGCCAGCAGCTTTTCATCGAGGCGCAATGAGCAGTTCTTC.

The chain has TRBV12-3 or TRBV12-4 and TRBJ1-2, with D possibly TRBD1 on 6 matching bases. The CDR3 covers 12 residues. V shed 10 bases and J shed 1 base, with 10 bases lying between them. Written as DNA, the CDR3 is TGTGCCACAGAGGGGGTTAACTATGGCTACACCTTC. Its translation: CATEGVNYGYTF.

The chain couples TRBV5-5 to TRBJ2-1; D call uncertain. Germline V gene sequence: CDR1 SGHKS, CDR2 YYEKEE (reference sequence). This CDR3 has 12 residues. V lost 3 bases to trimming and J lost 4 bases, with 5 bases between them. The CDR3 here is CASSSGYNEQFF. The CDR3 nucleotides read TGTGCCAGCAGCTCCGGGTACAATGAGCAGTTCTTC.

This CDR3 is CASSQDVSWETPIYNEQFF. The CDR3 nucleotides are TGCGCCAGCAGCCAAGATGTATCGTGGGAGACGCCGATATACAATGAGCAGTTCTTC. V and J are TRBV4-3 and TRBJ2-1; a weak D match, TRBD2 (5 bases). Trimming pared 0 bases from V and 4 bases from J, leaving 22 bases between. This CDR3 comprises 19 residues. The germline V gene encodes CDR1 LGHNA and CDR2 YSLEER.

The rearrangement links TRBV5-8 to TRBJ2-5; possible D gene TRBD1, 5 bases. The CDR3 runs to 18 residues. Trimming took off 0 bases at V and 3 bases at J, with 21 bases between the two ends. Germline V lookup: CDR1 SGHTS, CDR2 YDEGEE. The CDR3 nucleotides are TGTGCCAGCAGCTTGGCGGCGACGAGCCAGGGTTATGAAGAGACCCAGTACTTC. Protein sequence: CASSLAATSQGYEETQYF.

The CDR3 spells CASRPGTGILNTEAFF. In DNA, the CDR3 is TGTGCCAGTAGACCCGGGACAGGCATCCTAAACACTGAAGCTTTCTTT. J is TRBJ1-1 and V is TRBV19; 8 bases are a match to TRBD1. The germline gives CDR1 LNHDA, CDR2 SQIVND (reference sequence). J gave up 2 bases and V 6 bases, and 11 bases lay outside the gene matches. The CDR3 runs 16 residues.